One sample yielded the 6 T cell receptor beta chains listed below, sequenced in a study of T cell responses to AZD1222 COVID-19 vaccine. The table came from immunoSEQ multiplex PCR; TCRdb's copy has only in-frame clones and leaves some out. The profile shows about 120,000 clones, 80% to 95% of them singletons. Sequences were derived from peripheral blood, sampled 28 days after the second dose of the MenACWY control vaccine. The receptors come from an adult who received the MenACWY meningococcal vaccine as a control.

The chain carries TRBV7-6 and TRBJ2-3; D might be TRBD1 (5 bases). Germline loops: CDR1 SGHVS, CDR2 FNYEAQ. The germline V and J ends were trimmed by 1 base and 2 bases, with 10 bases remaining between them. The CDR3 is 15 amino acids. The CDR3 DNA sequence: TGTGCCAGCAGCTTAGGACAGACCTTCACAGATACGCAGTATTTT. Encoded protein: CASSLGQTFTDTQYF.

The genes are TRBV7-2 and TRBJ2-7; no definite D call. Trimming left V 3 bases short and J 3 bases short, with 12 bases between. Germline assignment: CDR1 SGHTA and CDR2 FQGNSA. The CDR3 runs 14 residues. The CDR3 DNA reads TGTGCCAGCAGCTTTAATCCGGCAAACTACGAGCAGTACTTC. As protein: CASSFNPANYEQYF.

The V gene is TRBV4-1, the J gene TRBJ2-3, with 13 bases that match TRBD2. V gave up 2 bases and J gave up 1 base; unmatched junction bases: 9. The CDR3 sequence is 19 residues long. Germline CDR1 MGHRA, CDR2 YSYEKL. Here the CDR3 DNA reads TGCGCCAGCAGCCAACCCGGGACTAGCGGGATGCTTGGCACAGATACGCAGTATTTT. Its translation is CASSQPGTSGMLGTDTQYF.

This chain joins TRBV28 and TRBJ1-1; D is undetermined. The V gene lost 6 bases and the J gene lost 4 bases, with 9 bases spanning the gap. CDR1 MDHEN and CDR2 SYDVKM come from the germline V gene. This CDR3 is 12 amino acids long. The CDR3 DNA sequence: TGTGCCAGCAGCGACATAGCCACTGAAGCTTTCTTT. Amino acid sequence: CASSDIATEAFF.

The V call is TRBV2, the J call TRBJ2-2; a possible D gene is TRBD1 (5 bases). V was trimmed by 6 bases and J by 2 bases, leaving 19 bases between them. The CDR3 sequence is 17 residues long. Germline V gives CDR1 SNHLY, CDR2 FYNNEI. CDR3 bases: TGTGCCAGCAGGCCAGGGTGGCAGGGCCTAAACACCGGGGAGCTGTTTTTT. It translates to CASRPGWQGLNTGELFF.

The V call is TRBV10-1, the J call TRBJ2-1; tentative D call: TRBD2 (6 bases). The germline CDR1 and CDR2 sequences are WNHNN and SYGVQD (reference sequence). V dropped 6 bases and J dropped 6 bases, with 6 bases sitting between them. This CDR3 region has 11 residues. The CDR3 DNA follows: TGCGCCAGCAGCGGGGGCAATGAGCAGTTCTTC. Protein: CASSGGNEQFF.